This TCR beta chain was identified during a study of blood T cell repertoires in COVID-19. Background on the study: The United States, Italy and Spain were the sources of the acute and convalescent COVID-19 samples. From T cells, B-cell-depleted T cells, or PBMCs came the material, which was cDNA or gDNA.

Germline lookup yields CDR1 LNHNV and CDR2 YYDKDF (reference sequence). This CDR3 comprises 16 residues. V was clipped by 2 bases and J by 4 bases; unmatched bases: 4. Original analysis: How many nucleated cells were present was estimated from reference gene primer amplification. Produced via immunoSEQ multiplex PCR; TCRdb's table is partial and in-frame only. The V and J calls and clone size are taken from that table; D and trimming were inferred from the DNA. The sample contains 120,000 or so clones, about four fifths of which appear only once. The TCR comes from a man aged 55 to 70 with acute or convalescent COVID-19. The rearrangement joins TRBV15 to TRBJ2-3; TRBD2 matches 12 bases. Sequencing input: peripheral blood. The CDR3 coding sequence is TGTGCCACCAGCAGACGACTAGCGGGAGCAGCAGATACGCAGTATTTT. Its translation: CATSRRLAGAADTQYF.